These 21 T cell receptor beta chains originate from one sample sequenced in a study of control samples from healthy donors and cancer patients. The method was immunoSEQ multiplex PCR; TCRdb's version includes in-frame clones alone and lacks a portion of them. The sample gives some 94,000 clones, more than 85% of which show up once; roughly 1.3% is in the top ten. Source material: blood. These receptors came from a woman aged 45-59 years in good health.

The gene calls are TRBV27 and TRBJ1-1, with 7 bases aligning to TRBD1. V was pared by 5 bases and J by 11 bases, with 17 bases of the junction left unmatched. This CDR3 has 15 amino acids. Germline V gene sequence: CDR1 MNHEY, CDR2 SMNVEV (reference sequence). The CDR3 region is CASSPNTLTGEGAFF. CDR3 nucleotide sequence: TGTGCCAGCAGTCCCAACACCCTCACAGGGGAGGGGGCTTTCTTT.

The chain combines TRBV19 with TRBJ2-4, with TRBD1 matching 8 bases. This CDR3 spans 15 amino acids. Trimming took 4 bases from V and 6 from J; bases not matched to a gene: 8. Germline V lookup: CDR1 LNHDA, CDR2 SQIVND (reference sequence). The CDR3 region is CASSTRQGIGNIQYF. The CDR3 region has the DNA TGTGCCAGTAGTACCAGACAGGGGATAGGAAACATTCAGTACTTC.

This clone has a single count. The V and J genes are TRBV29-1 and TRBJ1-1; D is uncertain. CDR1 and CDR2 (germline): SQVTM, ANQGSEA. V lost 5 bases, J lost 1 base, and 8 bases lay in between. This CDR3 has 12 residues. CDR3: CSVNMGNTEAFF. CDR3 coding DNA: TGCAGCGTTAATATGGGGAACACTGAAGCTTTCTTT.

The chain has TRBV7-9 and TRBJ1-2; tentative D call: TRBD1 (6 bases). V shed 7 bases and J shed 4 bases, with 13 bases lying between them. Germline V gene data show CDR1 as SEHNR and CDR2 as FQNEAQ (reference sequence). The CDR3 sequence is 13 residues long. CDR3 nucleotide sequence: TGTGCCAGCACCTCGGGGGGGCCCTATGGCTACACCTTC. Encoded protein: CASTSGGPYGYTF.

The rearrangement uses TRBV7-2 and TRBJ2-7, with 13 bases identical to TRBD2. Germline CDR1 is SGHTA and CDR2 is FQGNSA. This CDR3 has 16 residues. The V and J ends lost 5 bases and 2 bases, in that order; junction bases with no gene match: 6. For the CDR3, the DNA is TGTGCCAGCAGCCGCGGGACTAGCGGGGCGGCCTACGAGCAGTACTTC. Its protein is CASSRGTSGAAYEQYF. Filled out from reference TRBV7-2 and TRBJ2-7, the complete variable domain reads GAGVSQSPSNKVTEKGKDVELRCDPISGHTALYWYRQSLGQGLEFLIYFQGNSAPDKSGLPSDRFSAERTGGSVSTLTIQRTQQEDSAVYLCASSRGTSGAAYEQYFGPGTRLTVT.

The rearrangement links TRBV10-3 to TRBJ1-3; TRBD1 agrees at 7 bases. V gave up 11 bases and J gave up 5 bases; unmatched junction bases: 9. CDR3 length equals 13 residues. Germline V gives CDR1 ENHRY, CDR2 SYGVKD. CDR3 sequence (DNA): TGTGCCTCCGGACAGGCGGGGAGAAACACCATATATTTT. Residues: CASGQAGRNTIYF.

This clone was seen only once. The rearrangement links TRBV9 to TRBJ1-6, with 7 bases identical to TRBD1. This CDR3 contains 15 residues. CDR1 and CDR2 from the germline V gene are SGDLS and YYNGEE. The junction had 4 bases not matched to a gene; V was cut back by 0 bases and J by 7 bases. This CDR3 is CASSVDRGWNSPLHF. The CDR3 bases are TGTGCCAGCAGCGTAGACAGGGGTTGGAATTCACCCCTCCACTTT.

The chain links TRBV27 to TRBJ1-6; the D is unclear. Germline CDR1 MNHEY, CDR2 SMNVEV (reference sequence). Trimming cost V 6 bases and J 4 bases, with 13 bases left between them. This CDR3 is built from 15 residues. The CDR3 bases are TGTGCCAGCAGGCTTTTAACTGGGTATAATTCACCCCTCCACTTT. It is translated as CASRLLTGYNSPLHF.

This chain links TRBV5-1 with TRBJ1-1, with D perhaps matching TRBD1 (5 bases). The CDR3 runs 14 residues. Germline-derived CDR1 and CDR2 are SGHRS and YFSETQ. Trimming removed 4 bases from V and 6 bases from J, with 16 bases in between. For the CDR3, the DNA is TGCGCCAGCAGCATGGACACAGAGATGCCTGAAGCTTTCTTT. Protein product: CASSMDTEMPEAFF.

The CDR3, as DNA: TGTGCCACCAGCAGGGTCGGTAATCAGCCCCAGCATTTT. As protein: CATSRVGNQPQHF. The chain uses TRBV15 and TRBJ1-5; D gene unclear. The CDR3 length is 13 residues. Germline values: CDR1 LNHNV, CDR2 YYDKDF (reference sequence). Trimming stripped 3 bases from V and 4 bases from J, with 7 bases between.

V is TRBV6-5 and J is TRBJ1-2; D possibly corresponds to TRBD1 (5 bases). Germline V gene data show CDR1 as MNHEY and CDR2 as SVGAGI. The CDR3 contains 11 residues. V was cut by 7 bases and J by 6 bases, with 9 bases left in between. The CDR3 protein is CASKRGNGYTF. DNA for the CDR3: TGTGCCAGCAAAAGGGGTAATGGCTACACCTTC.

The CDR3: CASSFEGIGNQPQHF. The CDR3 nucleotides are TGTGCCAGCAGCTTCGAGGGGATTGGCAATCAGCCCCAGCATTTT. V usage is TRBV5-5 and J usage is TRBJ1-5; D is perhaps TRBD1 (5 bases). The CDR3 totals 15 residues. V lost 2 bases and J lost 2, with 11 bases in between. Germline V gene data show CDR1 as SGHKS and CDR2 as YYEKEE (reference sequence).

The chain combines TRBV9 with TRBJ2-1, with TRBD1 as a possible D gene (6 bases). Germline V gene sequence: CDR1 SGDLS, CDR2 YYNGEE. This CDR3 is 16 amino acids long. Trimming took 4 bases from V and 4 from J, leaving 18 bases between them. The CDR3, as DNA: TGTGCCAGCAGCCCAGAGGACAGAGACTATTACAATGAGCAGTTCTTC. Translated, it gives CASSPEDRDYYNEQFF.

This rearrangement joins TRBV12-3 or TRBV12-4 to TRBJ1-1, with D maybe TRBD1 (5 bases). The CDR3 is made up of 13 amino acids. V lost 4 bases to trimming and J lost 0 bases, with 6 bases between them. Written as DNA, the CDR3 is TGTGCCAGCAGTTCGGGGGTGAACACTGAAGCTTTCTTT. Its protein product is CASSSGVNTEAFF.

This clone has a single count. The chain uses TRBV28 and TRBJ1-4, with D possibly matching TRBD1 (6 bases). Germline CDR1 is MDHEN and CDR2 is SYDVKM. The CDR3 runs to 13 residues. Trimming took off 5 bases at V and 13 bases at J, with 17 bases between the two ends. Written as DNA, the CDR3 is TGTGCCAGCAGTCCTCGGACAGTATTGAGACTGTTTTTT. Amino acid sequence: CASSPRTVLRLFF.

Only one count was recorded for this clone. The chain uses TRBV7-9 and TRBJ1-1; 7 bases are shared with TRBD1. From germline, CDR1 is SEHNR and CDR2 FQNEAQ (reference sequence). V trimming: 5 bases; J trimming: 4 bases; junction bases outside the gene matches: 1. The CDR3 has 12 amino acids. The CDR3 is CASSGDSTEAFF. As DNA, the CDR3 is TGTGCCAGCAGCGGGGACAGCACTGAAGCTTTCTTT.

The J gene is TRBJ2-2, the V gene TRBV4-2; 11 nucleotides agree with TRBD2. CDR3 size: 17 residues. Germline trimming cut 0 bases from V and 6 bases from J; bases unmatched to any gene: 6. The germline gives CDR1 LGHNA, CDR2 YNFKEQ. The CDR3 coding sequence is TGTGCCAGCAGCCAAGAGACTAGCGGGACCTGGGCCGGGGAGCTGTTTTTT. Translated, it gives CASSQETSGTWAGELFF.

The chain is built from TRBV5-1 and TRBJ1-1, with D possibly TRBD1 on 5 matching bases. Germline values: CDR1 SGHRS, CDR2 YFSETQ. With 0 bases removed from V and 8 bases from J, the gap between germline ends came to 8 bases. The CDR3 sequence is 12 residues long. The CDR3 is CASSLGWTEAFF. The CDR3 region has the DNA TGCGCCAGCAGCTTGGGGTGGACAGAAGCTTTCTTT. Supplemented by reference TRBV5-1 and TRBJ1-1, the full variable domain reads KAGVTQTPRYLIKTRGQQVTLSCSPISGHRSVSWYQQTPGQGLQFLFEYFSETQRNKGNFPGRFSGRQFSNSRSEMNVSTLELGDSALYLCASSLGWTEAFFGQGTRLTVV.

V usage is TRBV11-2 and J usage is TRBJ2-5; a weak D match, TRBD1 (6 bases). Trimming took off 5 bases at V and 5 bases at J, with 9 bases between the two ends. The germline gives CDR1 SGHAT, CDR2 FQNNGV. This CDR3 is 12 amino acids long. In DNA form, the CDR3 reads TGTGCCAGCAGCCCGAGGGGGGAGACCCAGTACTTC. Translating it yields CASSPRGETQYF.

This clone was seen once. The chain employs TRBV6-5 and TRBJ1-1; TRBD1 might be the D (5 bases). Trimming removed 6 bases at V and 3 bases at J, with 11 bases between. Per the germline V gene, CDR1 is MNHEY and CDR2 is SVGAGI. CDR3 length: 13 residues. CDR3 bases: TGTGCCAGCAGATCGACAGTACACACTGAAGCTTTCTTT. Amino acid sequence: CASRSTVHTEAFF.

This sequence joins TRBV7-3 and TRBJ2-7, with D uncertain. Trimming took 5 bases from V and 5 from J, leaving 13 bases between them. There are 13 residues in the CDR3. CDR1 SGHTA and CDR2 FQGTGA come from the germline V gene. CDR3 bases: TGTGCCAGCAGCCCGGCCCCGTCAAACGAGCAGTACTTC. This codes for CASSPAPSNEQYF.